The 26 T cell receptor beta chains reported below all come from one sample, sequenced in a study of identical twins. Via MiXCR, TCRdb re-called the 5' RACE reads, giving one row per CDR3 protein. The table lists about 660,000 distinct CDR3 sequences, 8.6% of them singletons. These data are also associated with another study on yellow fever vaccine responses in identical twins.

Sequenced input: PBMCs. These receptors were taken from a woman under 30 in good health.

On this clonotype itself: Germline and junction disagree at one end, which may indicate a read error. The gene calls are TRBV7-7 and TRBJ2-3, with 7 bases aligning to TRBD2. In germline, CDR1 is SSHAT, CDR2 FNYEAQ (reference sequence). The CDR3 covers 16 residues. CDR3 in DNA: TGTGCTAGCAGCTTAGCGCCTAGCGGAGAGGGAGATACGCAGTATTTT. Translation: CASSLAPSGEGDTQYF. Using reference TRBV7-7 and TRBJ2-3 for the parts outside the CDR3, the full variable domain is GAGVSQSPRYKVTKRGQDVTLRCDPISSHATLYWYQQALGQGPEFLTYFNYEAQPDKSGLPSDRFSAERPEGSISTLTIQRTEQRDSAMYRCASSLAPSGEGDTQYFGPGTRLTVL.

This clonotype has ten or more counts. This rearrangement joins TRBV12-3 or TRBV12-4 to TRBJ2-7; D is uncertain. Trimming pared 2 bases from V and 6 bases from J, leaving 11 bases between. The CDR3 runs 13 residues. The CDR3 loop reads CASSLSRSGEQYF. The CDR3 DNA is TGTGCCAGCAGTTTAAGTCGGAGTGGCGAGCAGTACTTC.

This clonotype was detected a few times. In DNA form, the CDR3 reads TGCACCTCCGCCGGGACATATGGCTACACCTTC. Encoded protein: CTSAGTYGYTF. The chain is built from TRBV29-1 and TRBJ1-2, with D possibly being TRBD1 (6 bases). CDR3 size: 11 residues. From germline, CDR1 is SQVTM and CDR2 ANQGSEA.

The chain has TRBV10-3 and TRBJ2-1, with 11 bases that match TRBD2. The junction had 7 bases not matched to a gene; V was cut back by 10 bases and J by 5 bases. Germline V lookup: CDR1 ENHRY, CDR2 SYGVKD. CDR3 length: 14 amino acids. The CDR3 sequence is CATHPSGGNNEQFF. Written as DNA, the CDR3 is TGTGCCACCCACCCTAGCGGGGGGAACAATGAGCAGTTCTTC.

V usage is TRBV7-8 and J usage is TRBJ1-5; D not resolved. V was pared by 6 bases and J by 2 bases, with 11 bases between. Germline V gene data show CDR1 as SGHVS and CDR2 as FQNEAQ. The CDR3 covers 14 residues. CDR3 region: CASSSRTGNQPQHF. The CDR3 coding sequence is TGTGCCAGCAGTTCGCGGACGGGCAATCAGCCCCAGCATTTT.

At least ten counts were recorded for this clonotype. The rearrangement joins TRBV6-1 to TRBJ2-3; 7 bases line up with TRBD1. J lost 7 bases, V lost 6 bases, and 7 bases had no gene match. Per germline, CDR1 MNHNS and CDR2 SASEGT. This CDR3 contains 13 residues. Here the CDR3 DNA reads TGTGCCAGCAGGGAAACAGGGGTGAATACGCAGTATTTT. This encodes CASRETGVNTQYF.

This chain joins TRBV3-1 and TRBJ2-1, with 12 bases matching TRBD2. CDR3 length: 17 residues. Germline V lookup: CDR1 LGHDT, CDR2 YNNKEL (reference sequence). V lost 8 bases and J lost 13; bases outside the gene matches: 21. The CDR3 protein is CASSQASLGLAGKVQFF. CDR3 coding DNA: TGTGCCAGCTCCCAAGCCTCACTCGGACTAGCGGGGAAGGTCCAGTTCTTC.

V gene TRBV12-3 or TRBV12-4 combines with J gene TRBJ2-7; the D gene is possibly TRBD2 (5 bases). V was clipped by 1 base and J by 7 bases, with 14 bases between them. The CDR3 extends over 14 amino acids. This chain's CDR3 is CASSLGSDYGEQYF. The CDR3 nucleotides are TGTGCCAGCAGTTTAGGCTCTGACTACGGGGAGCAGTACTTC.

This clonotype was counted at least ten times. This chain connects TRBV20-1 to TRBJ2-1, with 7 bases fitting TRBD2. Losses at the gene ends were 6 bases for V and 7 bases for J; bases not matched to a gene: 9. The germline gives CDR1 DFQATT, CDR2 SNEGSKA (reference sequence). CDR3 length: 13 amino acids. The CDR3 DNA is TGCAGTGCAGTCGGACTAGTATTAAATGAGCAGTTCTTC. Its protein is CSAVGLVLNEQFF.

The genes are TRBV11-2 and TRBJ2-3; 14 positions agree with TRBD2. The CDR3 has 18 amino acids. Germline V lookup: CDR1 SGHAT, CDR2 FQNNGV. V was pared by 4 bases and J by 2 bases, with 8 bases of the junction left unmatched. CDR3 nucleotide sequence: TGTGCCAGCAGCTCACCGGGACTAGCGGGGGTAACCACAGATACGCAGTATTTT. It encodes CASSSPGLAGVTTDTQYF.

The V and J genes are TRBV2 and TRBJ2-7, with D maybe TRBD2 (6 bases). Per the germline V gene, CDR1 is SNHLY and CDR2 is FYNNEI. CDR3 size: 14 residues. With 0 bases removed from V and 6 bases from J, the gap between germline ends came to 12 bases. The CDR3 sequence: CASSEAPRLGEQYF. DNA for the CDR3: TGTGCCAGCAGTGAAGCCCCTCGACTAGGCGAGCAGTACTTC.

In the case of this clonotype: A much larger clone lies a single base off, so this may be a read error. The chain uses TRBV5-6 and TRBJ2-7, with D unclear. This CDR3 has 14 residues. CDR1 SGHDT and CDR2 YYEEEE come from the germline V gene. The CDR3 reads CASSLLVSAYELYF. The CDR3 DNA reads TGTGCCAGCAGCTTATTGGTCAGCGCCTACGAGCTGTACTTC.

This clonotype was recorded at least ten times. The CDR3: CASSLGFSYEQYF. The CDR3 DNA sequence: TGTGCCAGCAGCTTAGGGTTCTCCTACGAGCAGTACTTC. This chain connects TRBV7-8 to TRBJ2-7; D is ambiguous. The germline V gene has CDR1 SGHVS and CDR2 FQNEAQ. The CDR3 is made up of 13 amino acids. Trimming removed 1 base at V and 0 bases at J, with 4 bases between.

This clonotype was observed at least ten times. This chain links TRBV10-3 with TRBJ2-7, with D maybe TRBD2 (6 bases). Germline loops: CDR1 ENHRY, CDR2 SYGVKD. This CDR3 is 13 amino acids long. Trimming stripped 4 bases from V and 3 bases from J, with 10 bases between. The CDR3 nucleotides are TGTGCCATCAGTGGTGATAGCGGCTACGAGCAGTACTTC. Translation gives CAISGDSGYEQYF.

This clonotype has more than one count but fewer than ten. The rearrangement links TRBV5-1 to TRBJ1-5; tentatively, D is TRBD1 (6 bases). The germline V and J ends were trimmed by 0 bases and 8 bases, with 12 bases remaining between them. Germline CDR1 is SGHRS and CDR2 is YFSETQ. The CDR3 extends over 14 amino acids. CDR3 coding DNA: TGCGCCAGCAGCTTGGGGCAGGGGTTGGAGCCCCAGCATTTT. As protein: CASSLGQGLEPQHF.

This clonotype was picked up a small number of times. The chain is built from TRBV28 and TRBJ2-2, with TRBD2 matching over 13 bases. Germline V gives CDR1 MDHEN, CDR2 SYDVKM. The CDR3 has 17 amino acids. After removal of 2 bases from V and 5 bases from J, the junction contained 5 bases not matched to a gene. The CDR3 spells CASSLTSGRGRTGELFF. The CDR3 DNA is TGTGCCAGCAGTTTAACTAGCGGGAGGGGTAGGACCGGGGAGCTGTTTTTT.

The chain is built from TRBV12-3 or TRBV12-4 and TRBJ2-3; D may be TRBD1 (6 bases). V dropped 5 bases and J dropped 3 bases, with 12 bases sitting between them. This CDR3 is 14 amino acids long. The CDR3 nucleotides read TGTGCCAGCAGTCAAAAACAGGGAACAGATACGCAGTATTTT. This sequence encodes CASSQKQGTDTQYF.

This clonotype appeared many times. This rearrangement joins TRBV5-1 to TRBJ2-4; no clear D. Germline CDR1 is SGHRS and CDR2 is YFSETQ. Trimming left V 0 bases short and J 1 base short, with 14 bases between. The CDR3 length is 17 residues. CDR3 protein: CASSLGGSVAAKNIQYF. CDR3 nucleotides: TGCGCCAGCAGCTTGGGTGGTTCCGTTGCTGCCAAAAACATTCAGTACTTC.

The chain uses TRBV12-3 or TRBV12-4 and TRBJ1-2, with D unresolved. The CDR3 extends over 12 amino acids. Deletions cut 5 bases from V and 8 bases from J, with 12 bases between. CDR3 amino acids: CASSNGFGGYTF. The CDR3 DNA is TGTGCCAGCAGTAACGGTTTTGGAGGCTACACCTTC.

This clonotype was seen a handful of times. The rearrangement uses TRBV9 and TRBJ2-5; D not resolved. This CDR3 contains 14 residues. Trimming removed 4 bases from V and 4 bases from J, with 14 bases in between. Germline CDR1 reads SGDLS; CDR2 reads YYNGEE. CDR3 in DNA: TGTGCCAGCAGCACTCTAGGATACGGAGAGACCCAGTACTTC. This sequence encodes CASSTLGYGETQYF. Variable domain in full (rest from reference TRBV9 and TRBJ2-5): DSGVTQTPKHLITATGQRVTLRCSPRSGDLSVYWYQQSLDQGLQFLIQYYNGEERAKGNILERFSAQQFPDLHSELNLSSLELGDSALYFCASSTLGYGETQYFGPGTRLLVL.

DNA for the CDR3: TGCAGTGCTGCCCTAGACGGAGTACGAATTGAGCAGTTCTTC. It specifies CSAALDGVRIEQFF. The chain joins TRBV20-1 to TRBJ2-1; D gene ambiguous. The germline V gene has CDR1 DFQATT and CDR2 SNEGSKA (reference sequence). Between the trimmed V and J ends, which lost 5 bases and 9 bases, there was a span of 20 bases. The CDR3 is 14 residues long.

This clonotype was counted at least ten times. The V gene is TRBV29-1, the J gene TRBJ1-6; D gene unclear. Trimming removed 4 bases from V and 9 bases from J, with 13 bases in between. The CDR3 is 13 residues long. Germline lookup yields CDR1 SQVTM and CDR2 ANQGSEA. In DNA form, the CDR3 reads TGCAGCGTTGGCGTGGTTAAGGGTTCACCCCTCCACTTT. It translates to CSVGVVKGSPLHF.

This clonotype has a count of ten or more. The rearrangement uses TRBV4-3 and TRBJ2-2; D is uncertain. Per germline, CDR1 LGHNA and CDR2 YSLEER. This CDR3 has 14 amino acids. Trimming removed 1 base at V and 7 bases at J, with 10 bases between. In DNA, the CDR3 is TGCGCCAGCAGCCAAGCCCCTCAAGTCGGGGAGCTGTTTTTT. It codes for CASSQAPQVGELFF.

The rearrangement links TRBV3-1 to TRBJ2-1, with a weak D call TRBD2 (7 bases). V was pared by 1 base and J by 10 bases, with 14 bases between. The CDR3 extends over 14 amino acids. The V gene's germline CDR1 is LGHDT and CDR2 YNNKEL (reference sequence). Here the CDR3 reads CASSQAQRGHEQFF. The CDR3 region has the DNA TGTGCCAGCAGCCAAGCTCAGCGGGGACACGAGCAGTTCTTC.

This clonotype occurred a few times. The chain couples TRBV6-1 to TRBJ1-2; a possible D gene is TRBD1 (6 bases). This CDR3 contains 15 residues. CDR1 and CDR2 from the germline V gene are MNHNS and SASEGT. The ends were cut back, 7 bases at V and 4 bases at J, with 19 bases in the middle. CDR3: CASKKDSKFVYGYTF. Written as DNA, the CDR3 is TGTGCCAGCAAAAAGGACAGTAAATTCGTCTATGGCTACACCTTC.

This clonotype appeared many times. The chain uses TRBV5-5 and TRBJ2-2; 7 bases fit TRBD1. Per germline, CDR1 SGHKS and CDR2 YYEKEE (reference sequence). V lost 4 bases to trimming and J lost 1 base; unmatched junction nucleotides: 7. The CDR3 is 16 residues long. DNA of the CDR3: TGTGCCAGCAGCCAAGACAGGGCTAAGAACACCGGGGAGCTGTTTTTT. This sequence encodes CASSQDRAKNTGELFF.